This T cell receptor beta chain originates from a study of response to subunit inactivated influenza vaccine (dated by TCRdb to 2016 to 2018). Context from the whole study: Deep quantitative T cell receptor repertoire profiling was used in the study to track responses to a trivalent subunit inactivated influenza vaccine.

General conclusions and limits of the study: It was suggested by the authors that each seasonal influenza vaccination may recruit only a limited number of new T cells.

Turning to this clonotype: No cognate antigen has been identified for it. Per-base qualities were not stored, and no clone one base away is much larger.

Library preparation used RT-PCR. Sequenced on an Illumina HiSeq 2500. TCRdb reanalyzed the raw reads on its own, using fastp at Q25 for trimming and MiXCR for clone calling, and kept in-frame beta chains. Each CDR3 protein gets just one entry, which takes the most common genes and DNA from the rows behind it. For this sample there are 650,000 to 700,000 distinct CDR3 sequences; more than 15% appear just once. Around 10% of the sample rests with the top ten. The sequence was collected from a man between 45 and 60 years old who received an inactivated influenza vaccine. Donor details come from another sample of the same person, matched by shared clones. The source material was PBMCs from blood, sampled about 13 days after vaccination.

CDR3 loop: CASSLSFGTSGTDTQYF. The DNA is as follows: TGTGCCAGCAGCCTATCTTTTGGGACTAGCGGCACAGATACGCAGTATTTT. This chain joins TRBV3-1 to TRBJ2-3, and TRBD2 matches 10 of the central bases. Measured from the cysteine to the phenylalanine, the CDR3 is 17 residues long. The only DNA kept is the CDR3, 51 bases in frame from the first base. Unmatched junction bases come to 8, with V trimmed by 4 bases and J by 1 base. CDR1 LGHDT and CDR2 YNNKEL are derived from the germline V gene (reference sequence).